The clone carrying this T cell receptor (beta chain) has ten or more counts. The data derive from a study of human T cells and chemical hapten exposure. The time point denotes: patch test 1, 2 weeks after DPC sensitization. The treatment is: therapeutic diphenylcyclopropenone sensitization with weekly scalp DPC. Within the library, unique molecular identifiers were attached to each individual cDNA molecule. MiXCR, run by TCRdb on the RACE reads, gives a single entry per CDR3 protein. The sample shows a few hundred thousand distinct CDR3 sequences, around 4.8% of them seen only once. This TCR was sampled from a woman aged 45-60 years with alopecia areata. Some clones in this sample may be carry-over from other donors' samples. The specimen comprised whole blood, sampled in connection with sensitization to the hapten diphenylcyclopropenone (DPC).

The CDR3 DNA reads TGCAGCGTTGAAACAGGGGGAGGCACTGAAGCTTTCTTT. Its protein is CSVETGGGTEAFF. This chain links TRBV29-1 with TRBJ1-1, with TRBD1 identical over 8 bases. Per the germline V gene, CDR1 is SQVTM and CDR2 is ANQGSEA. This CDR3 has 13 amino acids. The J segment lost 4 bases and the V segment lost 2 bases, leaving 3 bases of the junction unmatched.